A selection of T cell receptor beta chains follows, all from one sample in a study of cytomegalovirus exposure and HLA in healthy donors. The method was immunoSEQ multiplex PCR; TCRdb's version includes in-frame clones alone and lacks a portion of them. The data contain over 150,000 clones, about 78% of them seen just once; the ten biggest clones take up nearly 3%. The sample taken for sequencing was PBMCs. These receptors were collected from a woman in her thirties in good health and CMV-seronegative. CDR3s include the opening cysteine and the closing phenylalanine or tryptophan. The D gene is left open where the match is weak. Part of the rows lack a size; the others show once, few, many or a class for expanded clones.

V	D	length	size	J	DNA	CDR3
TRBV2	TRBD1	16	NA	TRBJ2-1	TGTGCCAGCAAGGCTGTTAGGGGGCTGGCCTACAATGAGCAGTTCTTC	CASKAVRGLAYNEQFF
TRBV20-1	NA	11	NA	TRBJ2-1	TGCAGTGCTAGAGACAGGGGAATGCAGTTCTTC	CSARDRGMQFF
TRBV5-5	NA	13	NA	TRBJ2-7	TGTGCCAGCAGCTTCCGGAGATCCTACGAGCAGTACTTC	CASSFRRSYEQYF
TRBV19	NA	13	NA	TRBJ1-1	TGTGCCAGTAGTATCAGGGGGAACACTGAAGCTTTCTTT	CASSIRGNTEAFF
TRBV2	NA	10	NA	TRBJ2-7	TGTGCCACTACTAGGTCCGAGCAGTACTTC	CATTRSEQYF
TRBV28	TRBD1	19	NA	TRBJ2-1	TGTGCCAGCAGTTCTGTCGGCGACAGGGCTCCCAGCTCCTACAATGAGCAGTTCTTC	CASSSVGDRAPSSYNEQFF
TRBV4-1	NA	14	few	TRBJ2-7	TGCGCCAGCAGCCTAAGGGCCGGACACTACGAGCAGTACTTC	CASSLRAGHYEQYF
TRBV5-6	TRBD2	15	NA	TRBJ2-7	TGTGCCAGCAGGCAGATTAGCGGGAGCTCGAGCGAGCAGTACTTC	CASRQISGSSSEQYF
TRBV28	TRBD2	19	NA	TRBJ2-6	TGTGCCAGCAGTTTTCCTCCCAGCGGGGAGCACTCTGGGGCCAACGTCCTGACTTTC	CASSFPPSGEHSGANVLTF
TRBV6-5	NA	16	NA	TRBJ1-2	TGTGCCAGCAGTTACTCTTCAGGGTCGGTCTTCTATGGCTACACCTTC	CASSYSSGSVFYGYTF
TRBV27	NA	14	few	TRBJ1-1	TGTGCCAGCAGTTTAGGGGGGGGGAACACTGAAGCTTTCTTT	CASSLGGGNTEAFF
TRBV10-1	NA	16	once	TRBJ2-2	TGCGCCAGCAGTGAGTTCAGGACGGGGGTCACCGGGGAGCTGTTTTTT	CASSEFRTGVTGELFF
TRBV7-2	TRBD1	15	few	TRBJ2-7	TGTGCCAGCAGCCCGCGAGGGGGACAGCCGTACGAGCAGTACTTC	CASSPRGGQPYEQYF
TRBV27	NA	15	NA	TRBJ2-7	TGTGCCAGCAGCTTGGGTTATCAGGGAAGTCGGGAGCAGTACTTC	CASSLGYQGSREQYF
TRBV4-1	TRBD2	15	NA	TRBJ2-1	TGCGCCAGCAGCCCCAAGGGACTAGCTCGCGATGAGCAGTTCTTC	CASSPKGLARDEQFF
TRBV7-2	TRBD2	16	NA	TRBJ2-7	TGTGCCAGCAGCTCTCGCTCTGGGGGGAGGGCCTACGAGCAGTACTTC	CASSSRSGGRAYEQYF
TRBV29-1	NA	13	NA	TRBJ1-1	TGCAGCGTTGGGACGGACACTTACACTGAAGCTTTCTTT	CSVGTDTYTEAFF
TRBV5-1	TRBD1	15	once	TRBJ2-1	TGCGCCAGCAGCCTGGGGGACAGACAATACAATGAGCAGTTCTTC	CASSLGDRQYNEQFF
TRBV4-1	NA	16	many	TRBJ1-1	TGCGCCAGCAGCCAAGTCTCCGACAGCTTTAACACTGAAGCTTTCTTT	CASSQVSDSFNTEAFF
TRBV7-6	NA	15	NA	TRBJ2-2	TGTGCCAGCAGCTGGACTCCTATTTACGCCGGGGAGCTGTTTTTT	CASSWTPIYAGELFF
TRBV19	NA	14	NA	TRBJ2-1	TGTGCCAGTAGTGCACAGGCTACCTACAATGAGCAGTTCTTC	CASSAQATYNEQFF
TRBV6-1	NA	16	NA	TRBJ2-5	TGTGCCAGCAGTGAATTTTCCGTGGGGGGTCAAGAGACCCAGTACTTC	CASSEFSVGGQETQYF
TRBV28	TRBD1	16	NA	TRBJ2-5	TGTGCCAGCAGTTTTTACCTGGCAGGGGGCAAGGAGACCCAGTACTTC	CASSFYLAGGKETQYF
TRBV10-3	NA	15	NA	TRBJ2-1	TGTGCCATCAGTGAGTTGCGGGACTCCTACAATGAGCAGTTCTTC	CAISELRDSYNEQFF
TRBV10-2	NA	11	few	TRBJ1-1	TGCGCCAGCAGTTCAAACACTGAAGCTTTCTTT	CASSSNTEAFF
TRBV7-9	NA	13	NA	TRBJ1-1	TGTGCCAGCAGCTTATGGGAGTTCTCTGAAGCTTTCTTT	CASSLWEFSEAFF
TRBV29-1	NA	8	NA	TRBJ1-2	TGCAGCGAGGAGGGCTACACCTTC	CSEEGYTF
TRBV19	NA	13	NA	TRBJ1-4	TGTGCCAGTTGTGACAGGAACAATGAAAAACTGTTTTTT	CASCDRNNEKLFF
TRBV6-1	NA	14	NA	TRBJ1-3	TGTGCCAGCAGTGCGGGTTCTTCTGGAAACACCATATATTTT	CASSAGSSGNTIYF
TRBV5-1	NA	14	NA	TRBJ2-7	TGCGCCAGCAGCTTGTTTCTGAGCTCCTACGAGCAGTACTTC	CASSLFLSSYEQYF
TRBV5-1	TRBD1	16	NA	TRBJ2-2	TGCGCCAGTTCCCGGCGGACAGGATCGAACACCGGGGAGCTGTTTTTT	CASSRRTGSNTGELFF
TRBV6-6	NA	11	NA	TRBJ2-1	TGTGCCAGCAGTTCACTCAATGAGCAGTTCTTC	CASSSLNEQFF
TRBV7-6	TRBD1	13	NA	TRBJ1-2	TGTGCCAGCAGCTCGAACAGGGGGCTAGGCTACACCTTC	CASSSNRGLGYTF
TRBV29-1	TRBD1	14	NA	TRBJ1-2	TGCAGCGTTCACCTGACAGGGGCCGGGTATGGCTACACCTTC	CSVHLTGAGYGYTF
TRBV27	TRBD1	17	NA	TRBJ2-6	TGTGCCAGCAGTTTACGGGACAGGGAGGTGGGGGCCAACGTCCTGACTTTC	CASSLRDREVGANVLTF
TRBV18	TRBD1	13	NA	TRBJ1-2	TGTGCCAGCTCACCCGACAGGGATCGTGGCTACACCTTC	CASSPDRDRGYTF
TRBV6-5	NA	13	NA	TRBJ1-5	TGTGCCAGCAGCCCCGACTGGGATCAGCCCCAGCATTTT	CASSPDWDQPQHF
TRBV5-1	TRBD2	16	once	TRBJ2-1	TGCGCCAGCAGCTTGGCCGGGAGCGGGGGGGACAATGAGCAGTTCTTC	CASSLAGSGGDNEQFF
TRBV13	NA	16	NA	TRBJ2-1	TGTGCCAGCAGCAGTCCTAGCGCGAGCTCCTACAATGAGCAGTTCTTC	CASSSPSASSYNEQFF
TRBV7-9	NA	15	NA	TRBJ1-1	TGTGCCAGCAGCTTACCCCTCACAGGCCCCGGGGAAGCTTTCTTT	CASSLPLTGPGEAFF
TRBV5-5	TRBD1	16	NA	TRBJ1-3	TGTGCCAGCAGCACGGGGGGGACAGGGTATGGAAACACCATATATTTT	CASSTGGTGYGNTIYF
TRBV29-1	NA	13	NA	TRBJ1-4	TGCAGCGTTGTCCCTGCCGCAGGCGAAAAACTGTTTTTT	CSVVPAAGEKLFF
TRBV30	TRBD1	13	NA	TRBJ2-5	TGTGCCTGGAGTACAGGGGCGGTGGAGACCCAGTACTTC	CAWSTGAVETQYF
TRBV5-1	NA	13	NA	TRBJ2-5	TGCGCCAGCACCCAGGTTGCCCAAGAGACCCAGTACTTC	CASTQVAQETQYF
TRBV6-1	NA	16	NA	TRBJ1-2	TGTGCCAGCAGTGATCGTAACAGGCGAATAGAATATGGCTACACCTTC	CASSDRNRRIEYGYTF
TRBV5-1	TRBD1	14	few	TRBJ2-1	TGCGCCAGCAGCCAGTTGACAGGGGGCAATGAGCAGTTCTTC	CASSQLTGGNEQFF
TRBV19	NA	15	NA	TRBJ2-4	TGTGCCAGTAGTATAGTCGGGGTGGGCAAAAACATTCAGTACTTC	CASSIVGVGKNIQYF
TRBV7-9	TRBD1	12	NA	TRBJ2-1	TGTTCCAGCAGCTTTACAGGGGATGCGCAGTTCTTC	CSSSFTGDAQFF
TRBV6-6	NA	15	NA	TRBJ2-3	TGTGCCAGCAGTTCCACCAACGCAGTCACAGATACGCAGTATTTT	CASSSTNAVTDTQYF
TRBV6-5	NA	14	NA	TRBJ1-2	TGTGCCAGCACCCCACGGGGGGGGCACTATGGCTACACCTTC	CASTPRGGHYGYTF
TRBV30	NA	11	NA	TRBJ1-2	TGTGCCTGCCGGGTTGTCTATGGCTACACCTTC	CACRVVYGYTF
TRBV2	NA	12	NA	TRBJ1-2	TGTGCCAGCAGTGATTCCCCCGATGGCTACACCTTC	CASSDSPDGYTF
TRBV27	TRBD1	14	once	TRBJ2-7	TGTGCCAGCAGTTTCAGACAGGGTGGTAGCGAGCAGTACTTC	CASSFRQGGSEQYF
TRBV6-5	TRBD1	14	NA	TRBJ1-4	TGTGCCAGCAGCTGGGGGACAGCTAATGAAAAACTGTTTTTT	CASSWGTANEKLFF
TRBV6-5	NA	14	NA	TRBJ1-1	TGTGCCAGCAGTGAGCCCGACAGCGTCCCTGAAGCTTTCTTT	CASSEPDSVPEAFF
TRBV27	NA	14	NA	TRBJ2-1	TGTGCCAGCAGTCCGGGACTTGTCGGAAATGAGCAGTTCTTC	CASSPGLVGNEQFF
TRBV7-2	NA	14	NA	TRBJ1-4	TGTGCCAGCAGCTTACAGGCAACTAATGAAAAACTGTTTTTT	CASSLQATNEKLFF
TRBV2	TRBD2	15	once	TRBJ2-7	TGTGCCAGCATGGGACTAGCGGGAGGGATCTACGAGCAGTACTTC	CASMGLAGGIYEQYF
TRBV5-1	TRBD2	16	NA	TRBJ2-7	TGCGCCAGCACCCTAACAGGGACTAGAGGCGTCTACGAGCAGTACTTC	CASTLTGTRGVYEQYF